One and the same sample provided the 24 T cell receptor beta chains below, sequenced in a study of blood T cell repertoires in COVID-19. Generated by immunoSEQ multiplex PCR, the TCRdb table keeps only in-frame clones and is missing some. This sample has about 150,000 clones, with around 75% found just once. The sequenced sample was peripheral blood. These receptors were obtained from an elderly woman with acute or convalescent COVID-19.

V usage is TRBV10-2 and J usage is TRBJ1-1; D gene ambiguous. The V end was cut by 5 bases, the J end by 4 bases, with 11 bases between. This CDR3 spans 13 amino acids. Germline CDR1 reads WSHSY; CDR2 reads SAAADI. The CDR3 here is CASSKTRGTEAFF. In DNA, the CDR3 is TGCGCCAGCAGTAAAACCAGAGGCACTGAAGCTTTCTTT.

This clone showed up just a few times. The same CDR3 can be traced to other DNA sequences in this sample. The chain recombines TRBV27 with TRBJ1-1, with 9 positions matching TRBD1. The V gene end was trimmed by 4 bases and the J gene end by 5 bases; junction bases not matched to a gene: 5. Germline assignment: CDR1 MNHEY and CDR2 SMNVEV (reference sequence). The CDR3 covers 14 residues. DNA of the CDR3: TGTGCCAGCAGTTGGGGACAGGGAGGAACTGAAGCTTTCTTT. As protein: CASSWGQGGTEAFF.

This clone was seen more than once but under ten times. The chain recombines TRBV19 with TRBJ2-5; possible D gene TRBD2, 5 bases. Deletions cut 10 bases from V and 5 bases from J, with 11 bases between. The CDR3 spans 11 residues. Germline V gene sequence: CDR1 LNHDA, CDR2 SQIVND (reference sequence). As DNA, the CDR3 is TGTGCCACCACTCGGGGTGAGACCCAGTACTTC. Translating it yields CATTRGETQYF.

The CDR3 nucleotides read TGTGCCAGCAGTTACTCGAGCCGGGGGTCAAACATTCAGTACTTC. This translates into CASSYSSRGSNIQYF. The rearrangement uses TRBV6-5 and TRBJ2-4, with D perhaps matching TRBD2 (6 bases). From germline, CDR1 is MNHEY and CDR2 SVGAGI. Trimming shortened V by 0 bases and J by 6 bases, and 12 bases separated the two germline ends. The CDR3 consists of 15 residues.

The V and J genes are TRBV6-5 and TRBJ1-2; TRBD1 agrees at 7 bases. This CDR3 has 15 residues. CDR1 and CDR2 from the germline V gene are MNHEY and SVGAGI. Trimming cost V 4 bases and J 0 bases; bases outside gene matches: 5. The CDR3 reads CASSSGTATNYGYTF. CDR3 bases: TGTGCCAGCAGTTCCGGGACAGCTACTAACTATGGCTACACCTTC.

The V call is TRBV2, the J call TRBJ1-1; D gene ambiguous. V lost 8 bases and J 5 bases, leaving 15 bases between the germline ends. CDR1 is SNHLY and CDR2 is FYNNEI in the germline V gene. This CDR3 region has 13 residues. CDR3 sequence reads: CASGSEGRTEAFF. CDR3 DNA sequence: TGTGCCAGCGGGTCGGAGGGTAGGACTGAAGCTTTCTTT. Complete variable domain (other parts from reference TRBV2 and TRBJ1-1): EPEVTQTPSHQVTQMGQEVILRCVPISNHLYFYWYRQILGQKVEFLVSFYNNEISEKSEIFDDQFSVERPDGSNFTLKIRSTKLEDSAMYFCASGSEGRTEAFFGQGTRLTVV.

The chain combines TRBV27 with TRBJ2-7; 9 bases are shared with TRBD1. J was trimmed by 6 bases and V by 5 bases; bases with no gene match: 11. The CDR3 sequence is 15 residues long. The germline V gene has CDR1 MNHEY and CDR2 SMNVEV (reference sequence). Written as DNA, the CDR3 is TGTGCCAGCAGTATGGGACAGGGCCGCGTAGGCGAGCAGTACTTC. It translates to CASSMGQGRVGEQYF.

J is TRBJ2-5 and V is TRBV28; 11 bases align to TRBD2. Germline CDR1 and CDR2: MDHEN and SYDVKM. The V gene end was trimmed by 3 bases and the J gene end by 5 bases; junction bases not matched to a gene: 8. CDR3 length: 16 amino acids. The CDR3 here is CASSFSGSGRAETQYF. The CDR3 DNA reads TGTGCCAGCAGTTTTTCGGGTAGCGGGAGGGCGGAGACCCAGTACTTC.

The chain employs TRBV19 and TRBJ1-2; the D gene is possibly TRBD1 (6 bases). CDR1 and CDR2 (germline): LNHDA, SQIVND (reference sequence). V was clipped by 3 bases and J by 3 bases, with 14 bases between them. CDR3 length: 15 residues. The CDR3 spells CASSIGWGRDYGYTF. CDR3 sequence (DNA): TGTGCCAGTAGTATCGGATGGGGGCGGGACTATGGCTACACCTTC.

The chain has TRBV28 and TRBJ2-7; D perhaps matches TRBD1 (5 bases). CDR1 and CDR2 from the germline V gene are MDHEN and SYDVKM. This CDR3 has 14 amino acids. Trimming stripped 5 bases from V and 6 bases from J, with 17 bases between. The DNA for the CDR3 is TGTGCCAGCAGTATACAGGACGGAACGGGCGAGCAGTACTTC. Its translation is CASSIQDGTGEQYF.

This clone was found once. V gene TRBV5-8 combines with J gene TRBJ2-5; perhaps TRBD2 as D (5 bases). This CDR3 has 15 residues. Trimming stripped 4 bases from V and 2 bases from J, with 15 bases between. Germline loops: CDR1 SGHTS, CDR2 YDEGEE. CDR3 protein: CASSHPRGQQETQYF. DNA of the CDR3: TGTGCCAGCAGCCACCCCCGAGGGCAGCAAGAGACCCAGTACTTC.

The rearrangement joins TRBV3-1 (or the pseudogene TRBV3-2) to TRBJ2-6; 10 bases are shared with TRBD1. CDR3 size: 17 residues. Germline CDR1 and CDR2: LGHDT and YNNKEL (reference sequence). J lost 0 bases, V lost 3 bases, and 2 bases had no gene match. This chain's CDR3 is CASSHRDRGSGANVLTF. As DNA, the CDR3 is TGTGCCAGCAGCCACCGGGACAGGGGCTCTGGGGCCAACGTCCTGACTTTC.

The genes are TRBV5-5 and TRBJ2-5; D possibly corresponds to TRBD2 (7 bases). The CDR3 has 15 amino acids. Germline V gene data show CDR1 as SGHKS and CDR2 as YYEKEE (reference sequence). Deletions cut 5 bases from V and 4 bases from J, with 18 bases between. Here the CDR3 DNA reads TGTGCCAGCAGTCTCGGGGGGCGCAATCGAGAGACCCAGTACTTC. It yields the protein CASSLGGRNRETQYF.

J is TRBJ1-1 and V is TRBV28, with TRBD1 matching 7 bases. Germline-derived CDR1 and CDR2 are MDHEN and SYDVKM. This CDR3 has 13 amino acids. Trimming at V came to 10 bases and at J to 7 bases, leaving 12 bases not matched to a gene. CDR3: CATTRQGSIEAFF. CDR3 nucleotide sequence: TGTGCCACCACCCGACAGGGATCAATTGAAGCTTTCTTT.

The chain combines TRBV6-2 or TRBV6-3 with TRBJ1-6; no clear D. V lost 0 bases and J 7 bases, leaving 4 bases between the germline ends. This CDR3 is built from 13 residues. In germline, CDR1 is MNHEY, CDR2 SVGEGT. This chain's CDR3 is CASSYSGNSPLHF. The CDR3 DNA reads as TGTGCCAGCAGTTACTCGGGCAATTCACCCCTCCACTTT.

The chain recombines TRBV9 with TRBJ1-5, with unresolved D. Germline V gene sequence: CDR1 SGDLS, CDR2 YYNGEE. V lost 0 bases and J lost 3, with 10 bases in between. The CDR3 has 15 residues. CDR3 DNA sequence: TGTGCCAGCAGCGTAGCCGGACTTATCAATCAGCCCCAGCATTTT. This gives the protein CASSVAGLINQPQHF.

This chain connects TRBV18 to TRBJ1-6; the D gene is possibly TRBD1 (5 bases). Germline V lookup: CDR1 KGHSH, CDR2 LQKENI. This CDR3 region has 16 residues. The germline V and J ends were trimmed by 2 bases and 7 bases, with 15 bases remaining between them. CDR3 bases: TGTGCCAGCTCACCAACGATAAGACAGCCGAATTCACCCCTCCACTTT. It yields the protein CASSPTIRQPNSPLHF.

The V call is TRBV11-2, the J call TRBJ2-7; 7 bases match TRBD1. The CDR3 spans 13 residues. Germline V CDR1 and CDR2: SGHAT, FQNNGV. Trimming removed 0 bases from V and 4 bases from J; junction bases left unmatched: 0. DNA of the CDR3: TGTGCCAGCAGCTTAGAACAGGGGTACGAGCAGTACTTC. Translating gives CASSLEQGYEQYF. Based on the CDR3 plus reference TRBV11-2 and TRBJ2-7, the full variable domain is EAGVAQSPRYKIIEKRQSVAFWCNPISGHATLYWYQQILGQGPKLLIQFQNNGVVDDSQLPKDRFSAERLKGVDSTLKIQPAKLEDSAVYLCASSLEQGYEQYFGPGTRLTVT.

This chain joins TRBV30 and TRBJ1-5, with D possibly matching TRBD1 (6 bases). V was clipped by 4 bases and J by 7 bases, with 11 bases between them. Germline CDR1 and CDR2: GTSNPN and SVGIG (reference sequence). The CDR3 is made up of 12 amino acids. The CDR3 region has the DNA TGTGCCTGGAACAGGGAGGGCCAGCCCCAGCATTTT. As protein: CAWNREGQPQHF. The whole variable domain, remainder taken from reference TRBV30 and TRBJ1-5, is SQTIHQWPATLVQPVGSPLSLECTVEGTSNPNLYWYRQAAGRGLQLLFYSVGIGQISSEVPQNLSASRPQDRQFILSSKKLLLSDSGFYLCAWNREGQPQHFGDGTRLSIL.

This clone was counted once. The chain joins TRBV12-5 to TRBJ1-5; TRBD1 agrees at 7 bases. Trimming removed 0 bases from V and 2 bases from J; junction bases left unmatched: 4. The CDR3 covers 16 residues. The germline V gene has CDR1 LGHNT and CDR2 FRNRAP. The CDR3 sequence: CASGLVGTAGNQPQHF. CDR3 bases: TGTGCTAGTGGTTTGGTGGGGACAGCTGGCAATCAGCCCCAGCATTTT.

This chain connects TRBV7-9 to TRBJ1-1; D is uncertain. V lost 5 bases and J lost 5, with 18 bases in between. The germline V gene encodes CDR1 SEHNR and CDR2 FQNEAQ (reference sequence). The CDR3 runs 15 residues. This CDR3 reads CASSLFAATSTEAFF. For the CDR3, the DNA is TGTGCCAGCAGCCTTTTCGCCGCTACTTCGACTGAAGCTTTCTTT.

The chain couples TRBV3-1 (or the pseudogene TRBV3-2) to TRBJ2-7; D perhaps matches TRBD1 (5 bases). The CDR3 has 13 amino acids. V shed 6 bases and J shed 5 bases, with 14 bases lying between them. Germline CDR1 LGHDT, CDR2 YNNKEL (reference sequence). In DNA, the CDR3 is TGTGCCAGCAGGGGCAGGGTAACCCACGAGCAGTACTTC. This gives the protein CASRGRVTHEQYF.

This clone appeared once. CDR3 nucleotides: TGTGCCTGGAGTGTATCTGATACGCAGTATTTT. It is translated as CAWSVSDTQYF. The chain combines TRBV30 with TRBJ2-3; D is undetermined. Germline V gene lookup returns CDR1 GTSNPN and CDR2 SVGIG (reference sequence). The V end lost 0 bases, the J end lost 6 bases, and 4 bases lay between the germline ends. This CDR3 region has 11 residues.

The chain joins TRBV18 to TRBJ1-3, with 8 bases identical to TRBD1. This CDR3 comprises 17 residues. The V and J ends lost 3 bases and 3 bases, in that order; junction bases with no gene match: 10. The germline V gene has CDR1 KGHSH and CDR2 LQKENI. The CDR3 region is CASSPGQGKSYGNTIYF. CDR3 in DNA: TGTGCCAGCTCACCTGGACAGGGAAAGAGTTATGGAAACACCATATATTTT. Using reference TRBV18 and TRBJ1-3 for the parts outside the CDR3, the full variable domain is NAGVMQNPRHLVRRRGQEARLRCSPMKGHSHVYWYRQLPEEGLKFMVYLQKENIIDESGMPKERFSAEFPKEGPSILRIQQVVRGDSAAYFCASSPGQGKSYGNTIYFGEGSWLTVV.